The 12 T cell receptor beta chains given below trace back to one sample, sequenced in a study of T cell responses to AZD1222 COVID-19 vaccine. The method was immunoSEQ multiplex PCR; TCRdb's version includes in-frame clones alone and lacks a portion of them. The sample lists roughly 120,000 clones; roughly 84% were seen once. The material sequenced was peripheral blood, taken on day 0 of AZD1222 vaccination. The source of these receptors is an adult in good health.

The genes are TRBV11-2 and TRBJ2-3, with 7 bases identical to TRBD2. Trimming cost V 7 bases and J 0 bases; bases outside gene matches: 10. The CDR3 is made up of 16 amino acids. Germline CDR1 SGHAT, CDR2 FQNNGV. In DNA form, the CDR3 reads TGTGCCAGCAACCTACGGGGGGACCCTAGCACAGATACGCAGTATTTT. Amino acid sequence: CASNLRGDPSTDTQYF.

The rearrangement joins TRBV5-1 to TRBJ2-7, with no clear D. This CDR3 is 11 amino acids long. In germline, CDR1 is SGHRS, CDR2 YFSETQ. V was pared by 3 bases and J by 2 bases, with 3 bases between. The CDR3 is CASSSPYEQYF. CDR3 in DNA: TGCGCCAGCAGCTCTCCCTACGAGCAGTACTTC.

This rearrangement joins TRBV4-3 to TRBJ2-7, with 9 positions matching TRBD2. From germline, CDR1 is LGHNA and CDR2 YSLEER. With V trimmed by 0 bases and J by 0 bases, 9 bases remained unmatched. CDR3 length: 18 amino acids. CDR3: CASSQDLASGVSSYEQYF. The CDR3 coding sequence is TGCGCCAGCAGCCAAGATTTGGCTAGCGGGGTCAGCTCCTACGAGCAGTACTTC.

The CDR3 reads CASGGRPNYEQYF. DNA for the CDR3: TGTGCCAGTGGCGGCAGGCCGAACTACGAGCAGTACTTC. The V gene is TRBV19, the J gene TRBJ2-7; no clear D. The CDR3 covers 13 residues. Trimming shortened V by 8 bases and J by 3 bases, and 14 bases separated the two germline ends. In germline, CDR1 is LNHDA, CDR2 SQIVND (reference sequence).

The rearrangement links TRBV4-2 to TRBJ1-2; the D is unclear. Germline values: CDR1 LGHNA, CDR2 YNFKEQ. The CDR3 is 15 residues long. The ends were cut back, 1 base at V and 3 bases at J, with 12 bases in the middle. The chain's CDR3 is CASSQAGSSDYGYTF. In nucleotides, the CDR3 is TGTGCCAGCAGCCAAGCTGGGTCGTCGGACTATGGCTACACCTTC.

V is TRBV30 and J is TRBJ2-2; D ambiguous. V was cut by 4 bases and J by 0 bases, with 9 bases left in between. This CDR3 spans 14 amino acids. Germline V gives CDR1 GTSNPN, CDR2 SVGIG (reference sequence). This chain's CDR3 is CAWTPRPNTGELFF. For the CDR3, the DNA is TGTGCCTGGACTCCTCGGCCGAACACCGGGGAGCTGTTTTTT.

There are a few counts of this clone. The chain couples TRBV19 to TRBJ1-2; tentative D call: TRBD1 (6 bases). Trimming shortened V by 7 bases and J by 4 bases, and 19 bases separated the two germline ends. CDR3 size: 15 residues. Germline CDR1 LNHDA, CDR2 SQIVND (reference sequence). CDR3 bases: TGTGCCAGTACCCCGGGGGGCAGTCTCCTCTATGGCTACACCTTC. The encoded protein is CASTPGGSLLYGYTF. Full variable domain (rest looked up from reference TRBV19 and TRBJ1-2): DGGITQSPKYLFRKEGQNVTLSCEQNLNHDAMYWYRQDPGQGLRLIYYSQIVNDFQKGDIAEGYSVSREKKESFPLTVTSAQKNPTAFYLCASTPGGSLLYGYTFGSGTRLTVV.

The V call is TRBV19, the J call TRBJ2-7; D is perhaps TRBD1 or TRBD2 (5 bases each). This CDR3 spans 15 amino acids. Germline CDR1 LNHDA, CDR2 SQIVND (reference sequence). Trimming shortened V by 1 base and J by 1 base, and 11 bases separated the two germline ends. In DNA form, the CDR3 reads TGTGCCAGTAGTATAGGGGGGTATCTATCCTACGAGCAGTACTTC. Amino acids: CASSIGGYLSYEQYF.

The genes are TRBV18 and TRBJ2-7; D is perhaps TRBD1 (6 bases). From germline, CDR1 is KGHSH and CDR2 LQKENI. Trimming stripped 3 bases from V and 0 bases from J, with 12 bases between. The CDR3 runs to 15 residues. The CDR3 region is CASSPGQTNSYEQYF. DNA of the CDR3: TGTGCCAGCTCACCCGGACAGACCAACTCCTACGAGCAGTACTTC.

The V call is TRBV7-2, the J call TRBJ2-3; TRBD2 matches 10 bases. Per the germline V gene, CDR1 is SGHTA and CDR2 is FQGNSA. V lost 4 bases, J lost 0 bases, and 10 bases stayed unmatched. CDR3 size: 18 residues. In DNA form, the CDR3 reads TGTGCCAGCAGCTCAGGACTAGCGGCCGGCCCTAGCACAGATACGCAGTATTTT. This gives the protein CASSSGLAAGPSTDTQYF.

The chain recombines TRBV5-1 with TRBJ2-7; D might be TRBD1 (6 bases). Deletions cut 4 bases from V and 4 bases from J, with 12 bases between. The CDR3 contains 13 residues. Germline V gene sequence: CDR1 SGHRS, CDR2 YFSETQ. The CDR3 bases are TGCGCCAGCAGCCGACAGGACCAGTACGAGCAGTACTTC. Its protein is CASSRQDQYEQYF.

The chain joins TRBV7-8 to TRBJ1-2; D perhaps matches TRBD1 (5 bases). Per the germline V gene, CDR1 is SGHVS and CDR2 is FQNEAQ. This CDR3 region has 15 residues. V lost 4 bases and J lost 3, with 15 bases in between. The chain's CDR3 is CASSWSLRDHYGYTF. CDR3 nucleotide sequence: TGTGCCAGCAGCTGGTCCCTCAGGGATCACTATGGCTACACCTTC.